The T cell receptor beta chain under discussion was sequenced for a study of T cells after yellow fever vaccination. This clonotype occurred many times. The antigen is undetermined. Researchers made TCR cDNA using 5'RACE template switching, and this step added a universal primer site and UMIs. TCRdb re-analysed the 5' RACE reads in MiXCR, keeping a single row per CDR3 protein. The table has roughly 310,000 distinct CDR3 sequences, more than 3% seen once. Study conclusions and caveats: Weaker overall, the secondary response nonetheless peaked faster (day 5 versus 15). Abundant bulk-derived clonotypes could contaminate FACS-sorted repertoires. There was a small share of clonotypes that showed up in both the CD4 and CD8 compartments.

CDR3 length: 18 residues. Unmatched junction bases numbered 6, after V lost 4 bases and J lost 0 bases. The germline gives CDR1 LGHNA, CDR2 YNFKEQ. This sequence joins TRBV4-2 and TRBJ2-3; the match to TRBD2 covers 14 bases. The material was PBMCs, obtained on the day of the yellow fever booster vaccination. This receptor was obtained from a man aged 18 to 35 who received the YFV17D yellow fever vaccine. The CDR3: CASSPQTSGGASTDTQYF. In DNA form, the CDR3 reads TGTGCCAGCAGCCCGCAGACTAGCGGGGGGGCCAGCACAGATACGCAGTATTTT.